This T cell receptor (beta chain) was sequenced for a study of neurological immune-mediated disorders. Broader study findings: TCR-beta repertoires seemed private in all groups, with no expanded CDR3 amino acid sequences shared. Phylogenetic grouping assigned the repertoires of 18 of 34 multiple sclerosis patients to a single related-CDR3 cluster, representing a possible signature.

The unsorted libraries were produced from 2 million PBMCs held at -80 C. This clonotype was found many times. The target antigen is unknown. The team produced cDNA through 5'RACE using 10-nucleotide random UMIs. A single record per CDR3 protein comes from TCRdb applying MiXCR to the 5' RACE reads. The sample has over 50,000 distinct CDR3 sequences; roughly 4.9% are singletons. The germline V and J ends were trimmed by 5 bases and 5 bases, with 21 bases remaining between them. The CDR3 extends over 16 amino acids. The receptor was isolated from a human donor with multiple sclerosis. The donor label of this sample is uncertain. Sequencing was carried out using PBMCs. The V call is TRBV12-3 or TRBV12-4, the J call TRBJ1-2; unclear D gene. CDR3 in amino acids: CASSARPLRAQYGYTF. The CDR3 DNA reads as TGTGCCAGCAGTGCACGACCCCTCCGAGCCCAATATGGCTACACCTTC.